These 21 T cell receptor beta chains were all obtained from the same sample, sequenced in a study of T cell changes during pregnancy in multiple sclerosis. Clones were read by immunoSEQ multiplex PCR, and TCRdb kept only the in-frame ones, dropping some. The repertoire has fewer than 60,000 clones, 80% to 95% of them found once; the top ten carry about 1.2%. Source: peripheral blood, taken after pregnancy. These receptors came from a female donor in good health, enrolled as a control in a pregnancy study.

The chain is built from TRBV7-9 and TRBJ1-3; no reliable D call. V gave up 1 base and J gave up 7 bases, with 5 bases separating them. The V gene's germline CDR1 is SEHNR and CDR2 FQNEAQ (reference sequence). This CDR3 has 12 residues. The CDR3 protein is CASSLGGNTIYF. DNA for the CDR3: TGTGCCAGCAGCTTAGGAGGGAACACCATATATTTT.

This chain links TRBV5-4 with TRBJ2-3; 7 nucleotides agree with TRBD1. CDR3 length: 13 amino acids. V lost 3 bases and J lost 4; bases outside the gene matches: 2. Germline V gene data show CDR1 as SGHNT and CDR2 as YYREEE (reference sequence). CDR3 coding DNA: TGTGCCAGCAGCTCGACAGGGTCAGATACGCAGTATTTT. This sequence encodes CASSSTGSDTQYF.

V is TRBV5-4 and J is TRBJ1-2; 9 positions agree with TRBD1. V shed 4 bases, J shed 7 bases, and the junction held 8 bases outside the gene matches. Germline CDR1 SGHNT, CDR2 YYREEE (reference sequence). CDR3 size: 14 residues. In DNA, the CDR3 is TGTGCCAGCAGCGACGGGACAGGGAGAGGTGGCTACACCTTC. As protein: CASSDGTGRGGYTF.

The chain joins TRBV27 to TRBJ2-3; 12 bases match TRBD2. Germline V gene sequence: CDR1 MNHEY, CDR2 SMNVEV (reference sequence). This CDR3 is built from 16 residues. The V and J ends lost 3 bases and 4 bases, in that order; junction bases with no gene match: 5. CDR3 nucleotide sequence: TGTGCCAGCAGTTTCCCCGGACTAGCGGGGCCAGATACGCAGTATTTT. Translating it yields CASSFPGLAGPDTQYF.

The rearrangement joins TRBV10-2 to TRBJ2-1; 7 positions match TRBD1. CDR3 length: 12 amino acids. Trimming took 6 bases from V and 4 from J; bases not matched to a gene: 0. Germline lookup yields CDR1 WSHSY and CDR2 SAAADI. The CDR3 DNA reads as TGCGCCAGCAGGGGACAGTACAATGAGCAGTTCTTC. Amino acids: CASRGQYNEQFF.

The CDR3 loop is CASSQVFTSTDTQYF. In DNA, the CDR3 is TGCGCCAGCAGCCAAGTTTTCACAAGCACAGATACGCAGTATTTT. The chain combines TRBV4-1 with TRBJ2-3; no clear D gene. The CDR3 spans 15 residues. The germline CDR1 and CDR2 sequences are MGHRA and YSYEKL. Trimming left V 1 base short and J 0 bases short, with 8 bases between.

The chain combines TRBV9 with TRBJ2-1; 8 nucleotides line up with TRBD2. Trimming took 1 base from V and 3 from J; bases not matched to a gene: 3. This CDR3 has 15 residues. The germline CDR1 and CDR2 sequences are SGDLS and YYNGEE. The CDR3 loop is CASSVTSGGYNEQFF. CDR3 coding DNA: TGTGCCAGCAGCGTAACTAGCGGCGGCTACAATGAGCAGTTCTTC. The full variable domain, its missing parts supplied by reference TRBV9 and TRBJ2-1, is DSGVTQTPKHLITATGQRVTLRCSPRSGDLSVYWYQQSLDQGLQFLIQYYNGEERAKGNILERFSAQQFPDLHSELNLSSLELGDSALYFCASSVTSGGYNEQFFGPGTRLTVL.

This chain connects TRBV10-3 to TRBJ2-7; D gene uncertain. The CDR3 is 13 residues long. The V and J ends lost 4 bases and 5 bases respectively, with 12 bases between them. Germline CDR1 and CDR2: ENHRY and SYGVKD. CDR3 protein: CAISGGPVDEQYF. CDR3 DNA: TGTGCCATCAGTGGTGGGCCCGTGGACGAGCAGTACTTC.

The genes are TRBV6-5 and TRBJ1-4; weak D call: TRBD1 (6 bases). CDR1 is MNHEY and CDR2 is SVGAGI in the germline V gene. The CDR3 totals 15 residues. V was pared by 4 bases and J by 3 bases, with 12 bases between. The CDR3 bases are TGTGCCAGCAGTTTTTCCAGGGGATCTAATGAAAAACTGTTTTTT. Translation gives CASSFSRGSNEKLFF.

This sequence joins TRBV2 and TRBJ2-7; TRBD2 matches 14 bases. With 6 bases clipped from V and 3 bases from J, the junction kept 4 bases outside the gene matches. The CDR3 sequence is 15 residues long. Germline assignment: CDR1 SNHLY and CDR2 FYNNEI. The chain's CDR3 is CASSGTSGSHYEQYF. CDR3 in DNA: TGTGCCAGCAGCGGGACTAGCGGGAGTCACTACGAGCAGTACTTC.

V is TRBV5-4 and J is TRBJ1-2, with 12 bases identical to TRBD1. Germline V gives CDR1 SGHNT, CDR2 YYREEE (reference sequence). The CDR3 has 16 amino acids. Trimming took 4 bases from V and 5 from J; bases not matched to a gene: 9. The DNA for the CDR3 is TGTGCCAGCAGCCATGGGGACAGGGGGCGCCGGTATGGCTACACCTTC. This encodes CASSHGDRGRRYGYTF.

The V and J genes are TRBV6-6 and TRBJ2-7, with D unresolved. Trimming stripped 5 bases from V and 3 bases from J, with 8 bases between. CDR3 length: 12 amino acids. The germline gives CDR1 MNHNY, CDR2 SVGAGI (reference sequence). CDR3 loop: CASSRTDYEQYF. The CDR3 nucleotides read TGTGCCAGCAGTAGAACAGACTACGAGCAGTACTTC.

V is TRBV10-3 and J is TRBJ2-5, with 9 nucleotides matching TRBD1. The V gene end was trimmed by 10 bases and the J gene end by 5 bases; junction bases not matched to a gene: 8. CDR1 and CDR2 from the germline V gene are ENHRY and SYGVKD. This CDR3 is 13 amino acids long. The CDR3 spells CASRQGVGETQYF. The CDR3 DNA follows: TGTGCCAGCCGACAGGGGGTAGGGGAGACCCAGTACTTC.

The CDR3 is CASSTDGTGFYEQYF. In DNA form, the CDR3 reads TGTGCCAGCAGCACGGACGGGACAGGGTTCTACGAGCAGTACTTC. V usage is TRBV7-9 and J usage is TRBJ2-7; 9 bases are shared with TRBD1. The V gene end was trimmed by 5 bases and the J gene end by 3 bases; junction bases not matched to a gene: 8. Germline CDR1 SEHNR, CDR2 FQNEAQ (reference sequence). The CDR3 extends over 15 amino acids.

The chain joins TRBV5-4 to TRBJ2-7, with 12 bases lining up with TRBD1. This CDR3 is built from 13 residues. The V segment lost 4 bases and the J segment 10 bases; nucleotides outside the gene matches: 6. The germline gives CDR1 SGHNT, CDR2 YYREEE (reference sequence). The CDR3: CASSQGQGAQQYF. CDR3 in DNA: TGTGCCAGCAGCCAGGGACAGGGGGCTCAACAGTACTTC.

V gene TRBV6-5 combines with J gene TRBJ1-2; maybe TRBD1 (5 bases). The CDR3 runs to 14 residues. Germline V gene lookup returns CDR1 MNHEY and CDR2 SVGAGI. V was clipped by 2 bases and J by 4 bases, with 11 bases between them. This CDR3 reads CASSYDPRGYGYTF. The DNA for the CDR3 is TGTGCCAGCAGTTACGACCCAAGGGGCTATGGCTACACCTTC.

The rearrangement links TRBV28 to TRBJ1-4; a weak D match, TRBD1 (6 bases). The CDR3 runs 15 residues. CDR1 and CDR2 (germline): MDHEN, SYDVKM. The V end lost 2 bases, the J end lost 5 bases, and 12 bases lay between the germline ends. The CDR3 nucleotides read TGTGCCAGCAGTTTAGGGGACACCATAAATGAAAAACTGTTTTTT. Translation gives CASSLGDTINEKLFF.

The chain uses TRBV2 and TRBJ2-4; D gene ambiguous. V shed 0 bases and J shed 0 bases, with 9 bases lying between them. CDR1 SNHLY and CDR2 FYNNEI come from the germline V gene. The CDR3 is made up of 16 amino acids. CDR3 amino acids: CASSEADELAKNIQYF. Written as DNA, the CDR3 is TGTGCCAGCAGTGAAGCAGATGAGTTAGCCAAAAACATTCAGTACTTC.

V and J are TRBV4-3 and TRBJ1-4; D call uncertain. The germline CDR1 and CDR2 sequences are LGHNA and YSLEER. Trimming cost V 0 bases and J 5 bases, with 16 bases left between them. This CDR3 has 17 amino acids. CDR3 DNA: TGCGCCAGCAGCCAAGATCCTCCCACTAGGGCCAATGAAAAACTGTTTTTT. It translates to CASSQDPPTRANEKLFF.

The chain combines TRBV25-1 with TRBJ2-5; 9 bases align to TRBD2. Trimming at V came to 5 bases and at J to 5 bases, leaving 12 bases not matched to a gene. The CDR3 extends over 16 amino acids. Germline V gene lookup returns CDR1 MGHDK and CDR2 SYGVNS. The CDR3 region is CASSHTAGGGRETQYF. CDR3 nucleotide sequence: TGTGCCAGCAGTCATACGGCGGGGGGGGGAAGGGAGACCCAGTACTTC. The full variable domain, completed using reference TRBV25-1 and TRBJ2-5, is EADIYQTPRYLVIGTGKKITLECSQTMGHDKMYWYQQDPGMELHLIHYSYGVNSTEKGDLSSESTVSRIRTEHFPLTLESARPSHTSQYLCASSHTAGGGRETQYFGPGTRLLVL.

This CDR3 is CASSFRDTEAFF. The CDR3 coding sequence is TGTGCCAGCAGCTTCAGGGACACTGAAGCTTTCTTT. The V call is TRBV7-9, the J call TRBJ1-1, with D perhaps matching TRBD1 (5 bases). The CDR3 contains 12 residues. Germline loops: CDR1 SEHNR, CDR2 FQNEAQ (reference sequence). The ends were cut back, 3 bases at V and 3 bases at J, with 5 bases in the middle.